The T cell receptor beta chain described here comes from a study of shared clonotypes between healthy human individuals. Overall study results and limits: Clonotype sharing across a handful of donors was observed for around 5% of naive CD4 clonotypes. Generally, naive subsets (rather than memory subsets) showed larger estimated richness.

CDR1 MDHEN and CDR2 SYDVKM come from the germline V gene. V lost 5 bases and J lost 9, with 28 bases in between. This CDR3 comprises 17 residues. With respect to this clone: What it binds is unknown.

Once extracted for a subset, genomic DNA was divided evenly among several immunoSEQ plates. Some clones are missing from TCRdb's copy, which holds only in-frame ones; the method was immunoSEQ multiplex PCR. The sample includes fewer than 2.5 million clones, 93% seen only once; the top ten take about 0.38%. Sequencing was carried out using naive CD4+ T cells from PBMCs. The subset: CD45RA+ positively selected. The clonotype was recovered from a man aged 18 to 29 in good health. Some clones in this sample may be carry-over from other donors' samples. The chain employs TRBV28 and TRBJ2-5; D may match TRBD1 or TRBD2 (7 bases each). CDR3 amino acids: CASSLPLSGTVTSSQYF. CDR3 in DNA: TGTGCCAGCAGTCTCCCGCTGAGCGGGACAGTTACGTCGTCCCAGTACTTC.